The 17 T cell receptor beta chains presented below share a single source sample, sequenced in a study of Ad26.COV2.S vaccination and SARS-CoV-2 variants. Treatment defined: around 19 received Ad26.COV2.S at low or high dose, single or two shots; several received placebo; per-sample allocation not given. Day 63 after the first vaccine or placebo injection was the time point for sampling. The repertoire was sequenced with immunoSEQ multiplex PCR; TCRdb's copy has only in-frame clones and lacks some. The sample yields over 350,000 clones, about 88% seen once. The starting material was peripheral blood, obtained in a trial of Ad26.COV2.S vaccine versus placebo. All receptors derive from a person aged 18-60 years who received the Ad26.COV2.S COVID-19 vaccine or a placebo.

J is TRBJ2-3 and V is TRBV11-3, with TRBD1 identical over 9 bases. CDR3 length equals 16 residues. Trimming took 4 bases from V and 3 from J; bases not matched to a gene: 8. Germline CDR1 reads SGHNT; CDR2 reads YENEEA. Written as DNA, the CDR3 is TGTGCCAGCAGCTCTGGGGGACAGGGTTTGACAGATACGCAGTATTTT. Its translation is CASSSGGQGLTDTQYF.

The CDR3 sequence: CASSYSPGGAEQYF. The CDR3 nucleotides read TGTGCCAGCAGTTACTCGCCGGGGGGGGCCGAGCAGTACTTC. The V call is TRBV6-2 or TRBV6-3, the J call TRBJ2-7; TRBD2 matches 8 bases. Germline V lookup: CDR1 MNHEY, CDR2 SVGEGT. Trimming removed 0 bases from V and 6 bases from J; junction bases left unmatched: 4. This CDR3 is built from 14 residues.

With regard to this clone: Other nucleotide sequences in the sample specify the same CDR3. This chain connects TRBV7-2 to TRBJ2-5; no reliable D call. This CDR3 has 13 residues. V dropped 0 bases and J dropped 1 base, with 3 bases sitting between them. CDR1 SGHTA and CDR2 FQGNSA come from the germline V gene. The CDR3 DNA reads TGTGCCAGCAGCTTAGCCACCCAAGAGACCCAGTACTTC. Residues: CASSLATQETQYF. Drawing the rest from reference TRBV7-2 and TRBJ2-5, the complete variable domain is GAGVSQSPSNKVTEKGKDVELRCDPISGHTALYWYRQSLGQGLEFLIYFQGNSAPDKSGLPSDRFSAERTGGSVSTLTIQRTQQEDSAVYLCASSLATQETQYFGPGTRLLVL.

The CDR3 bases are TGTGCCAGCAGCTTGGAGGGGACAGGTCCCTACAATGAGCAGTTCTTC. Translated: CASSLEGTGPYNEQFF. The J gene is TRBJ2-1, the V gene TRBV5-6; TRBD1 aligns across 8 bases. CDR3 length equals 16 residues. The V gene's germline CDR1 is SGHDT and CDR2 YYEEEE. J lost 2 bases, V lost 0 bases, and 4 bases had no gene match.

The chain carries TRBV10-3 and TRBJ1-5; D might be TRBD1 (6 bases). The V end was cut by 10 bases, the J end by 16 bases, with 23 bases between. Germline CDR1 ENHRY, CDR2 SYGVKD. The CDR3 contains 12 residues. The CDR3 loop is CATSAGATIGHF. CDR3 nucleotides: TGTGCCACCTCGGCAGGGGCCACGATCGGACATTTT.

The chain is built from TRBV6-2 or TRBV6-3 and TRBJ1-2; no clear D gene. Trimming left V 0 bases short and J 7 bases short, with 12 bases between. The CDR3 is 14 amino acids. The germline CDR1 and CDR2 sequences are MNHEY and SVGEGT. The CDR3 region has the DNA TGTGCCAGCAGTTACTCGGCCGATGGGCCTGGCTACACCTTC. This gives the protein CASSYSADGPGYTF.

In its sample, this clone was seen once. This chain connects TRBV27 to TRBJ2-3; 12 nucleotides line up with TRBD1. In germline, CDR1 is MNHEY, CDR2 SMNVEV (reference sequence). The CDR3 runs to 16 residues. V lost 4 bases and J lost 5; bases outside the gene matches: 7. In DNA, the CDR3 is TGTGCCAGCAGTTACGCCCGGGACAGGGGGCGAGATACGCAGTATTTT. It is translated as CASSYARDRGRDTQYF.

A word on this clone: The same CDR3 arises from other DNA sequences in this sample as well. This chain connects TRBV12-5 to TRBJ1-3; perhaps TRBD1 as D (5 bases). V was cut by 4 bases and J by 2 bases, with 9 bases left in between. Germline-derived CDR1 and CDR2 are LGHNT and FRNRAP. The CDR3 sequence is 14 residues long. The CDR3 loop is CASGSGTAGNTIYF. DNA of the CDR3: TGTGCTAGTGGTTCAGGGACTGCTGGAAACACCATATATTTT.

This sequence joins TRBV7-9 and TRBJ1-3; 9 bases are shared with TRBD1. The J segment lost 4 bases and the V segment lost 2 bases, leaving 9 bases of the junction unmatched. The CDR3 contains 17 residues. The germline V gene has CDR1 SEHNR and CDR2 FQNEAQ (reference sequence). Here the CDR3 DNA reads TGTGCCAGCAGCTTAATGGCGCCCGGGACAGGGGGAAACACCATATATTTT. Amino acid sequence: CASSLMAPGTGGNTIYF. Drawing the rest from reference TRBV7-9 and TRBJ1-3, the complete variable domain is DTGVSQNPRHKITKRGQNVTFRCDPISEHNRLYWYRQTLGQGPEFLTYFQNEAQLEKSRLLSDRFSAERPKGSFSTLEIQRTEQGDSAMYLCASSLMAPGTGGNTIYFGEGSWLTVV.

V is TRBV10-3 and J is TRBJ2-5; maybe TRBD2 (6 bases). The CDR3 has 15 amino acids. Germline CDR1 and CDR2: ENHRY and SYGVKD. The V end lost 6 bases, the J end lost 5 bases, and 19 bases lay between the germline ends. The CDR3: CAIRAAGVREETQYF. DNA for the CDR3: TGTGCCATCAGAGCGGCGGGTGTCCGGGAGGAGACCCAGTACTTC.

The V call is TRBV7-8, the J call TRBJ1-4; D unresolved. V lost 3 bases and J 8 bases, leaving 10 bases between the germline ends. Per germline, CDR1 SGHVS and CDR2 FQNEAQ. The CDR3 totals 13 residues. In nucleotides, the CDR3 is TGTGCCAGCAGCTTCTGGCTAGACGAAAAACTGTTTTTT. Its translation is CASSFWLDEKLFF.

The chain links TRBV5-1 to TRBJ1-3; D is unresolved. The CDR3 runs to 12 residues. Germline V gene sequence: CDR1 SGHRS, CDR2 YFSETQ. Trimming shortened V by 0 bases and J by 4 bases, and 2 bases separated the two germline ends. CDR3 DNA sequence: TGCGCCAGCAGCTTGGAAGGAAACACCATATATTTT. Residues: CASSLEGNTIYF.

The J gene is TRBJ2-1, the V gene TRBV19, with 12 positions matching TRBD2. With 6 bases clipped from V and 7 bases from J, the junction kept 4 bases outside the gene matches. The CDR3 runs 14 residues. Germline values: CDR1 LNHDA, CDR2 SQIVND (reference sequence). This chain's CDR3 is CASSGLAGRNEQFF. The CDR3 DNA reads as TGTGCCAGTAGCGGACTAGCGGGGCGAAATGAGCAGTTCTTC. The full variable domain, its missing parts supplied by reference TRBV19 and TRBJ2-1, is DGGITQSPKYLFRKEGQNVTLSCEQNLNHDAMYWYRQDPGQGLRLIYYSQIVNDFQKGDIAEGYSVSREKKESFPLTVTSAQKNPTAFYLCASSGLAGRNEQFFGPGTRLTVL.

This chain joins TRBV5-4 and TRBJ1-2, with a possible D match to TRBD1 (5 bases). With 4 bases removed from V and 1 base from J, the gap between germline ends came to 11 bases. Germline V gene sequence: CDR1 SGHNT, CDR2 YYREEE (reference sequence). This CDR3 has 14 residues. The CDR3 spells CASSGVGDNYGYTF. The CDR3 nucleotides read TGTGCCAGCAGCGGCGTAGGGGATAACTATGGCTACACCTTC.

The CDR3 DNA reads as TGCGCCAGCAGCTTGGTCAGGGGGGCGGGCGAGACCCAGTACTTC. It translates to CASSLVRGAGETQYF. The chain employs TRBV5-1 and TRBJ2-5; D is perhaps TRBD1 (7 bases). Deletions cut 0 bases from V and 5 bases from J, with 14 bases between. The CDR3 runs to 15 residues. Germline V CDR1 and CDR2: SGHRS, YFSETQ. The full variable domain, in which reference TRBV5-1 and TRBJ2-5 provide the parts outside the CDR3, is KAGVTQTPRYLIKTRGQQVTLSCSPISGHRSVSWYQQTPGQGLQFLFEYFSETQRNKGNFPGRFSGRQFSNSRSEMNVSTLELGDSALYLCASSLVRGAGETQYFGPGTRLLVL.

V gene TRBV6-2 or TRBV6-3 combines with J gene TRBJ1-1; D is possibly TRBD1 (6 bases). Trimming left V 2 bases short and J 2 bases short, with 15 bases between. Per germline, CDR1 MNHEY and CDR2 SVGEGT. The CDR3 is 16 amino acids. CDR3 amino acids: CASSYPGASDNTEAFF. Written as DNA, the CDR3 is TGTGCCAGCAGTTACCCAGGGGCCTCGGATAACACTGAAGCTTTCTTT.

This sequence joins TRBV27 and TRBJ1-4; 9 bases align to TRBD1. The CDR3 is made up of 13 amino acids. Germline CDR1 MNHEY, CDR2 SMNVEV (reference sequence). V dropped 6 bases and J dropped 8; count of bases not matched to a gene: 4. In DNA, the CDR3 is TGTGCCAGCAGGGGACAGGGACGGGAAAAACTGTTTTTT. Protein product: CASRGQGREKLFF.